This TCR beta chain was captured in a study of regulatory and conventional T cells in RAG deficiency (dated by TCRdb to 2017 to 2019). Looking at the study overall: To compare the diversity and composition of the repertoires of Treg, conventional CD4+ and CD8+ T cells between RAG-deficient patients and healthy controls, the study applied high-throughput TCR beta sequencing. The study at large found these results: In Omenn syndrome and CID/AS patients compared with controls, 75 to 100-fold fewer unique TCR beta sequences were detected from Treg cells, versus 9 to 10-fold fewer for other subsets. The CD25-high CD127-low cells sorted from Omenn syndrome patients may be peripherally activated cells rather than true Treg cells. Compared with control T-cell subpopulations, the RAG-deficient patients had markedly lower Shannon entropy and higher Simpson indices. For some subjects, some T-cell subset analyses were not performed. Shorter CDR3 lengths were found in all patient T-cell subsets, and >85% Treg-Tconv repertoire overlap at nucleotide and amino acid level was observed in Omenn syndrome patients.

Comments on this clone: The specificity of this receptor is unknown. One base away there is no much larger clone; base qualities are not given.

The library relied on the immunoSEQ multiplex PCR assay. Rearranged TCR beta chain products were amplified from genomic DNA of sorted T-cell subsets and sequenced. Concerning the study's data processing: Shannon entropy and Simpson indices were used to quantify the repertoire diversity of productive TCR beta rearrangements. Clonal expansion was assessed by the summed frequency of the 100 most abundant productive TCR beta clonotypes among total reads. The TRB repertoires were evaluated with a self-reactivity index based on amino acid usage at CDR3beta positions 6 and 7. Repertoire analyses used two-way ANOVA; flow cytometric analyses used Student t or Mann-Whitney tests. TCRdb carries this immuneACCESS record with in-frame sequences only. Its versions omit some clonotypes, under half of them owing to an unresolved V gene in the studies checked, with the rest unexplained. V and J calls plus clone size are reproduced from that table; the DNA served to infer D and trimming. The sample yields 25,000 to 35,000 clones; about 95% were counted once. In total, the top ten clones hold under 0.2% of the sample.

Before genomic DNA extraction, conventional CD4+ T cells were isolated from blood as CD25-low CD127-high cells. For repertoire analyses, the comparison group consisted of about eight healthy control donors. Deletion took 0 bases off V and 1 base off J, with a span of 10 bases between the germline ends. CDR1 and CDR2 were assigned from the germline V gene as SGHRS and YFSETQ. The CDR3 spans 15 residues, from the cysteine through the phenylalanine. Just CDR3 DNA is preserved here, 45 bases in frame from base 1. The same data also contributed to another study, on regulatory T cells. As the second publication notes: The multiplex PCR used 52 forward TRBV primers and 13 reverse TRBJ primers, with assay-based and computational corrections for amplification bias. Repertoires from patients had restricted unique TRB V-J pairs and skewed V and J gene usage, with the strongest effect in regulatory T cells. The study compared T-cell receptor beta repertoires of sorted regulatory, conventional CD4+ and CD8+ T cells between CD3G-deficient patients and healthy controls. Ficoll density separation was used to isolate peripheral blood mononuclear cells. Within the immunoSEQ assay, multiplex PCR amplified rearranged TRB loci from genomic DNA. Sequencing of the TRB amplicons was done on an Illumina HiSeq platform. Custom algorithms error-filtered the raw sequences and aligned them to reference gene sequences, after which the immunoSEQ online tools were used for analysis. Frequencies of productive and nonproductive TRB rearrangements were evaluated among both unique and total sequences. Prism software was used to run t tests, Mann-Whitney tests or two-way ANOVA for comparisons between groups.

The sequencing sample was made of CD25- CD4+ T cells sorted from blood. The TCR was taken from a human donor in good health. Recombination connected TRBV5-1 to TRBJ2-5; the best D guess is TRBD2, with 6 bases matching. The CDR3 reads CASSLAGTPQETQYF. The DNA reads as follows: TGCGCCAGCAGCTTGGCTGGGACTCCCCAAGAGACCCAGTACTTC.